The clone carrying this T cell receptor (beta chain) has a handful of counts. Its antigen is undetermined. The data are from a study of spatial heterogeneity in lung cancer. Study-wide results and limits: Tumor TCRs that were ubiquitous and expanded showed up in blood more at resection than follow-up.

MiXCR, run by TCRdb on the 5' RACE reads, gives a single entry per CDR3 protein. Of 40,000 or so distinct CDR3 sequences in the sample, 6.5% to 9% were seen once. CDR3 length: 16 amino acids. Per the germline V gene, CDR1 is MNHEY and CDR2 is SVGEGT. Deletions cut 3 bases from V and 1 base from J, with 13 bases between. Time point indicated: sample taken at primary tumor resection. Whole RNA obtained from tumor, nontumor lung or frozen PBMC underwent sequencing without sorting. The chain recombines TRBV6-2 or TRBV6-3 with TRBJ1-5, with D possibly TRBD1 on 5 matching bases. The sample here was PBMCs, taken at surgery. The receptor comes from a male donor with early-stage non-small cell lung cancer. The CDR3 region has the DNA TGTGCCAGCAGTTATGGGCGGGGGATGAGCAATCAGCCCCAGCATTTT. The encoded protein is CASSYGRGMSNQPQHF.